The subject of this entry is one T cell receptor beta chain. Its matching antigen is unknown. The PCR used 60 Vbeta and 13 Jbeta primers. TCRdb's table, derived via immunoSEQ multiplex PCR, lists solely in-frame clones and lacks some. This sample has 150,000 or so clones, with approximately 80% found just once. Germline V gives CDR1 MDHEN, CDR2 SYDVKM. The CDR3 is 14 amino acids. The V end lost 3 bases, the J end lost 5 bases, and 12 bases lay between the germline ends. The sample originates from a study of cytomegalovirus exposure and HLA in healthy donors. Findings and limits, study-wide: Later analysis demonstrated an association between a missense DCLRE1C variant and TCR beta V- and J-gene trimming. No immune exposure information besides CMV serostatus was available.

The material sequenced was PBMCs. The chain joins TRBV28 to TRBJ2-3; possible D gene TRBD2, 6 bases. This receptor was identified in a man aged 30 to 39 in good health and CMV-seropositive. CDR3 residues: CASSFTGVGDTQYF. The CDR3 DNA reads TGTGCCAGCAGTTTTACGGGGGTGGGAGATACGCAGTATTTT.